This record concerns one T cell receptor beta chain sequence. What it recognizes is unknown. Measured with immunoSEQ multiplex PCR; TCRdb has only the in-frame clones, and not every one. The sample consists of about 48,000 clones, over 75% of them appearing once. These data come from a study of T cell responses to AZD1222 COVID-19 vaccine. Trimming took off 0 bases at V and 8 bases at J, with 9 bases between the two ends. This CDR3 is built from 13 residues. CDR1 and CDR2 from the germline V gene are SGHDN and FVKESK. Notes on the study in general: Repertoires in all cases were sampled only once the peak T cell response had passed. It was only a handful of AZD1222 recipients who were seropositive at baseline.

The sample here was peripheral blood, taken 28 days after the second AZD1222 dose. This sequence was found in an adult who received the AZD1222 COVID-19 vaccine. The gene calls are TRBV14 and TRBJ2-3, with D unclear. Here the CDR3 DNA reads TGTGCCAGCAGCCAAGATCCCCCTGGTACGCAGTATTTT. This translates into CASSQDPPGTQYF.